This T cell receptor (beta chain) derives from a study of CD8+ T cells in alopecia areata. Trimming shortened V by 5 bases and J by 7 bases, and 18 bases separated the two germline ends. Germline CDR1 is MNHEY and CDR2 is SMNVEV (reference sequence). CDR3 length: 15 residues. It was from alopecia areata patients that lesional scalp punch biopsies and peripheral blood were collected. Sorting of CD4+ and CD8+ T cells was performed on PBMCs. Regarding the study as a whole: The study found TCR sharing across patients less clear than in mice, possibly for HLA reasons. Scalp data also include sequences from resident alphabeta T cells of normal skin.

Extracted RNA was reverse transcribed, and the resulting cDNA served as sequencing template. The assay was immunoSEQ multiplex PCR, and TCRdb's table has in-frame clones only and misses some. The table records over 150,000 clones, roughly 59% of them present only once. About this clone: Its specificity is unknown.

The chain has TRBV27 and TRBJ1-5; the D gene is possibly TRBD1 (6 bases). The TCR originated in a human donor with alopecia areata. The material sequenced was CD4+ T cells sorted from blood, taken at week 0. The chain's CDR3 is CASSRQPQRGQPQHF. CDR3 in DNA: TGTGCCAGCAGTCGACAGCCACAAAGGGGGCAGCCCCAGCATTTT.